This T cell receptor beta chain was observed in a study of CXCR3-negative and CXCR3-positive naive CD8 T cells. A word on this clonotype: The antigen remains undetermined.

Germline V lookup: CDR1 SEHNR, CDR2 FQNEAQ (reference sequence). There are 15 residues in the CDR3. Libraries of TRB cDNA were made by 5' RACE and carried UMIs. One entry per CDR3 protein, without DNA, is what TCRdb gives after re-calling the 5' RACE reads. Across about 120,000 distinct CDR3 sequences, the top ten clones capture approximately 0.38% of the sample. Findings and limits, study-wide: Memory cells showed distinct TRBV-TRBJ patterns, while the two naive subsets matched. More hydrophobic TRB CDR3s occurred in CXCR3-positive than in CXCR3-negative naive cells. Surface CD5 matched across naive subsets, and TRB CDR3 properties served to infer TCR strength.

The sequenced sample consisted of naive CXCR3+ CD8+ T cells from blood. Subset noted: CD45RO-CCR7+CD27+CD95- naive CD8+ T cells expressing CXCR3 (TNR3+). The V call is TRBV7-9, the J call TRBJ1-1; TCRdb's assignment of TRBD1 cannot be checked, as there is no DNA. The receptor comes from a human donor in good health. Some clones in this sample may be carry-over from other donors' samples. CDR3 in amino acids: CASSENRGWNTEAFF.